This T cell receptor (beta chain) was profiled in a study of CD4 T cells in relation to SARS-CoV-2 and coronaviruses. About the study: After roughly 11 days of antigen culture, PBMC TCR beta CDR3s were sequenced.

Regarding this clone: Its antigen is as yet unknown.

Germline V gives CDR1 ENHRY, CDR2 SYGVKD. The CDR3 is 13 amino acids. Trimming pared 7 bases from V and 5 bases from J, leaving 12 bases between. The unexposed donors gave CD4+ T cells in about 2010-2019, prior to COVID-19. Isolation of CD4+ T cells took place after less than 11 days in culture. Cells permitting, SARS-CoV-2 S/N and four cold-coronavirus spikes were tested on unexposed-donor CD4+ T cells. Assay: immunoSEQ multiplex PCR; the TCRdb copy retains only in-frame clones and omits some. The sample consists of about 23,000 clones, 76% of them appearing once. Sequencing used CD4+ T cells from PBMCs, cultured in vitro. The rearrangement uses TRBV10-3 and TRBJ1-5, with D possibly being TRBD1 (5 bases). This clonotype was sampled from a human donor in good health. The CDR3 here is CAITRELDQPQHF. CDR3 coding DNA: TGTGCCATCACCAGGGAGCTCGATCAGCCCCAGCATTTT.